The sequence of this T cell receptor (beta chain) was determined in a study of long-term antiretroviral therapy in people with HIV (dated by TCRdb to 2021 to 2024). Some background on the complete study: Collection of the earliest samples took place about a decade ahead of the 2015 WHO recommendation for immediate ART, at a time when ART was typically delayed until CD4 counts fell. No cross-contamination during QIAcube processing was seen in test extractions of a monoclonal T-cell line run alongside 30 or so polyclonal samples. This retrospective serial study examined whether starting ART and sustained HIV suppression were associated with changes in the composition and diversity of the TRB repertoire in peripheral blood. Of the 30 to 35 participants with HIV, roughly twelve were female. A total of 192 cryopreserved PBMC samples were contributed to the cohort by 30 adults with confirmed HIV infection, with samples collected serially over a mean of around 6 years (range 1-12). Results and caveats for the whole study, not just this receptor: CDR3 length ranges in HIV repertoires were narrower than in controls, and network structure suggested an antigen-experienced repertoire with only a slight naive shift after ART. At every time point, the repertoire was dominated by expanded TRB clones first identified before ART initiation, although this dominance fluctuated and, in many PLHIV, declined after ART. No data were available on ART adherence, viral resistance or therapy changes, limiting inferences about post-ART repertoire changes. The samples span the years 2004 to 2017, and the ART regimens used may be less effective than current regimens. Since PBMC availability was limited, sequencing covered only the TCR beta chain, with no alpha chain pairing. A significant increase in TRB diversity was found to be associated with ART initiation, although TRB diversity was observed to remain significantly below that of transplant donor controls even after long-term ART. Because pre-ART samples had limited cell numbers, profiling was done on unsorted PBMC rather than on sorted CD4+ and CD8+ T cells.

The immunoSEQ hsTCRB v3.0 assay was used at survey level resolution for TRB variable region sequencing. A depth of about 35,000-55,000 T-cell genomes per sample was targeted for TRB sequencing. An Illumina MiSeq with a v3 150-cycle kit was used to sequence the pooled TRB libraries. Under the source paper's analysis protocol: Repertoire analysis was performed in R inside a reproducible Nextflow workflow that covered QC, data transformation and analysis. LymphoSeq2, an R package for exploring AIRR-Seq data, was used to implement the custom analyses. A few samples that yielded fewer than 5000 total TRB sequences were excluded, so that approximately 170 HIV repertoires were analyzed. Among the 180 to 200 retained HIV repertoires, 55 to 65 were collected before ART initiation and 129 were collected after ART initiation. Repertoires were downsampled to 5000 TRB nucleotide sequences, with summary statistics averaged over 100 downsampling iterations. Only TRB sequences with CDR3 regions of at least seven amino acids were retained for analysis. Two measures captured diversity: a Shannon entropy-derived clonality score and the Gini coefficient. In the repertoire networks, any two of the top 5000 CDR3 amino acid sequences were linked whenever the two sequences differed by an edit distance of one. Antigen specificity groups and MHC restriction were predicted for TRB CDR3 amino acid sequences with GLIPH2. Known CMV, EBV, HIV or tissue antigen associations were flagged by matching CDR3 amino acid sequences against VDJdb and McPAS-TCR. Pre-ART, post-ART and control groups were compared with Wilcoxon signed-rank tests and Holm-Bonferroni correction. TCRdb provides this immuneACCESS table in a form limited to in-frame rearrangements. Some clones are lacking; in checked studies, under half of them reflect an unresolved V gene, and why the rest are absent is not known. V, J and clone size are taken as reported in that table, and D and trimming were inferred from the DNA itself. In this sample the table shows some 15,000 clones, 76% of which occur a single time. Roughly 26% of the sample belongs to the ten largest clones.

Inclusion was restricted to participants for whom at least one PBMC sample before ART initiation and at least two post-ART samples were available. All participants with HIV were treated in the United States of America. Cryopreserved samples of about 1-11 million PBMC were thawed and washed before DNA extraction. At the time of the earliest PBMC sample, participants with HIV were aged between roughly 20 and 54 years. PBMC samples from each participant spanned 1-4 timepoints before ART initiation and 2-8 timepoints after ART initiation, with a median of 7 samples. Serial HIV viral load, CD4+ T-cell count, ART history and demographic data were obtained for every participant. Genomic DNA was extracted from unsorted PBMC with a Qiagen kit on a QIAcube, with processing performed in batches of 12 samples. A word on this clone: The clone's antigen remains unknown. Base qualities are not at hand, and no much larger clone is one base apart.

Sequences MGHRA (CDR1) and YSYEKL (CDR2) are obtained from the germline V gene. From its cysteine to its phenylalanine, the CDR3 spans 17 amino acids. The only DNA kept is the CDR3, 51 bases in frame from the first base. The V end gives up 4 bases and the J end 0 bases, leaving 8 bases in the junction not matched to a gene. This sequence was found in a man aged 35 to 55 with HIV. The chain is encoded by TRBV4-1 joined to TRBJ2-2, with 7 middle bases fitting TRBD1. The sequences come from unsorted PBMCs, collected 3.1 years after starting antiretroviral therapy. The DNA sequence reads TGCGCCAGCAGCCTGGCTGCCGGGACAGCGAACACCGGGGAGCTGTTTTTT. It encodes CASSLAAGTANTGELFF.